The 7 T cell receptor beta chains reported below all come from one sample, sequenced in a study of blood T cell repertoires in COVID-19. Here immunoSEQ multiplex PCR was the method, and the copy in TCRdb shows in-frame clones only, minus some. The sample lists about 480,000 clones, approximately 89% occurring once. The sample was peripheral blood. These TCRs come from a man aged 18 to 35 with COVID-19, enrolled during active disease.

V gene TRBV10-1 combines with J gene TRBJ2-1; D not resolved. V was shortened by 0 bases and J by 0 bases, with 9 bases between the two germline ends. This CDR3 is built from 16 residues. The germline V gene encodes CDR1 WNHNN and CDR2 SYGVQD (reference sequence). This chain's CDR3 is CASSESRLGSYNEQFF. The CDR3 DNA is TGCGCCAGCAGTGAGTCGAGGCTAGGCTCCTACAATGAGCAGTTCTTC.

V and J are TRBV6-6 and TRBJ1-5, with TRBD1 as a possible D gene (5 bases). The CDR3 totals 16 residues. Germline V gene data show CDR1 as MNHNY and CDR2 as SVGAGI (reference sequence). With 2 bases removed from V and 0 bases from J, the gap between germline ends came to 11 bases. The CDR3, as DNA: TGTGCCAGCAGTTACGGCGGGACTTATAGCAATCAGCCCCAGCATTTT. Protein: CASSYGGTYSNQPQHF.

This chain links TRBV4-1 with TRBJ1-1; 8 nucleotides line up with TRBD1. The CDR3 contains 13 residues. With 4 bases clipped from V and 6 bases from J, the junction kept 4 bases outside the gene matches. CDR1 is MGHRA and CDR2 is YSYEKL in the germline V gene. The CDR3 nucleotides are TGCGCCAGCAGCCTGGACAGGGCCCCTGAAGCTTTCTTT. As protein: CASSLDRAPEAFF.

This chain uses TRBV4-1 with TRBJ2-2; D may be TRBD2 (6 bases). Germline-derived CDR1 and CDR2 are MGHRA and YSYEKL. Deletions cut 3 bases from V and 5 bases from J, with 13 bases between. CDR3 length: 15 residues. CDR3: CASSQGWGRTGELFF. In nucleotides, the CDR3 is TGCGCCAGCAGCCAGGGGTGGGGGAGGACCGGGGAGCTGTTTTTT.

CDR3 sequence (DNA): TGTGCCACCAGTCCAGGCGGGAGGAGCTCCTACGAGCAGTACTTC. Its protein is CATSPGGRSSYEQYF. The gene calls are TRBV24-1 and TRBJ2-7, with TRBD2 matching 8 bases. Trimming took 6 bases from V and 0 from J; bases not matched to a gene: 6. CDR3 size: 15 residues. CDR1 and CDR2 (germline): KGHDR, SFDVKD.

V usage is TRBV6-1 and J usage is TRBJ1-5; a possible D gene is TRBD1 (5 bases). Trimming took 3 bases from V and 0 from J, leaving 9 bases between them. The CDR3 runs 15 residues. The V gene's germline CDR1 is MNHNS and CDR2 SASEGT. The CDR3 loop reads CASSDWGGSNQPQHF. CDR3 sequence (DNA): TGTGCCAGCAGTGATTGGGGGGGTAGCAATCAGCCCCAGCATTTT.

CDR3 sequence (DNA): TGTGCCAGCAGTGAAGGCAGGTTTTTAGGTGAAAAACTGTTTTTT. Its protein is CASSEGRFLGEKLFF. The rearrangement links TRBV6-1 to TRBJ1-4; D gene ambiguous. Germline-derived CDR1 and CDR2 are MNHNS and SASEGT. CDR3 length: 15 amino acids. The V end lost 1 base, the J end lost 7 bases, and 13 bases lay between the germline ends.